A single sample gave rise to the 10 T cell receptor beta chains below, sequenced in a study of cytomegalovirus exposure and HLA in healthy donors. TCRdb keeps only in-frame clones here, not all; method: immunoSEQ multiplex PCR. In the table there are approximately 65,000 clones, approximately 94% of which are singletons. The sequenced material came from PBMCs. The receptor source for this set is a young woman in good health and CMV-seronegative.

The gene calls are TRBV18 and TRBJ2-1; D not certain. CDR1 is KGHSH, CDR2 LQKENI, per germline. Trimming cost V 5 bases and J 5 bases, with 7 bases left between them. The CDR3 has 12 amino acids. The chain's CDR3 is CASSLRDNEQFF. In DNA, the CDR3 is TGTGCCAGCTCATTGAGAGACAATGAGCAGTTCTTC.

The rearrangement links TRBV30 to TRBJ1-2; D unresolved. Trimming removed 4 bases at V and 4 bases at J, with 7 bases between. CDR3 length: 11 amino acids. Per germline, CDR1 GTSNPN and CDR2 SVGIG (reference sequence). Here the CDR3 DNA reads TGTGCCTGGATGCTACTCTATGGCTACACCTTC. Its protein is CAWMLLYGYTF. The whole variable domain, remainder taken from reference TRBV30 and TRBJ1-2, is SQTIHQWPATLVQPVGSPLSLECTVEGTSNPNLYWYRQAAGRGLQLLFYSVGIGQISSEVPQNLSASRPQDRQFILSSKKLLLSDSGFYLCAWMLLYGYTFGSGTRLTVV.

The chain recombines TRBV5-8 with TRBJ2-3; weak D call: TRBD2 (6 bases). This CDR3 contains 16 residues. Trimming took off 4 bases at V and 3 bases at J, with 18 bases between the two ends. The germline CDR1 and CDR2 sequences are SGHTS and YDEGEE. This chain's CDR3 is CASSRRAGRGTDTQYF. In DNA, the CDR3 is TGTGCCAGCAGCCGGAGAGCGGGCAGAGGGACAGATACGCAGTATTTT.

V is TRBV9 and J is TRBJ2-2; D gene ambiguous. Trimming stripped 1 base from V and 2 bases from J, with 9 bases between. The CDR3 consists of 15 residues. Germline V lookup: CDR1 SGDLS, CDR2 YYNGEE. The DNA of the CDR3 is TGTGCCAGCAGCGTAACTATGGTAAACACCGGGGAGCTGTTTTTT. Its protein is CASSVTMVNTGELFF.

This clone was counted a single time. This sequence joins TRBV7-2 and TRBJ1-1, with TRBD1 identical over 9 bases. The trim removed 6 bases at V and 8 bases at J, leaving 10 bases unmatched. The CDR3 has 14 residues. The germline V gene encodes CDR1 SGHTA and CDR2 FQGNSA. DNA for the CDR3: TGTGCCAGCAGGATCCGGGACAGGGAGTCGGAAGCTTTCTTT. It translates to CASRIRDRESEAFF.

The V gene is TRBV19, the J gene TRBJ1-2, with D possibly matching TRBD1 (6 bases). V lost 6 bases, J lost 2 bases, and 16 bases lay in between. The CDR3 spans 15 residues. The germline V gene has CDR1 LNHDA and CDR2 SQIVND (reference sequence). CDR3 region: CASSLSATGNYGYTF. The CDR3 nucleotides read TGTGCCAGTAGCCTGTCGGCGACAGGAAACTATGGCTACACCTTC.

The V call is TRBV15, the J call TRBJ1-4; 7 nucleotides agree with TRBD1. V shed 0 bases, J shed 7 bases, and the junction held 2 bases outside the gene matches. The CDR3 has 14 residues. Germline V gene lookup returns CDR1 LNHNV and CDR2 YYDKDF (reference sequence). CDR3 DNA: TGTGCCACCAGCAGAGATGGGGACAGTGAAAAACTGTTTTTT. Translation: CATSRDGDSEKLFF.

CDR3 residues: CASSLFQVTYNEQFF. CDR3 sequence (DNA): TGCGCCAGCAGCTTGTTCCAGGTTACCTACAATGAGCAGTTCTTC. V and J are TRBV5-1 and TRBJ2-1; D remains ambiguous. The V gene's germline CDR1 is SGHRS and CDR2 YFSETQ. V lost 1 base, J lost 2 bases, and 10 bases lay in between. The CDR3 length is 15 residues.

This clone was counted once. V gene TRBV6-5 combines with J gene TRBJ1-2, with D possibly TRBD1 on 5 matching bases. The V end was cut by 0 bases, the J end by 8 bases, with 13 bases between. Per the germline V gene, CDR1 is MNHEY and CDR2 is SVGAGI. This CDR3 spans 14 amino acids. CDR3 nucleotide sequence: TGTGCCAGCAGTTACTCCGGGGGAGCGTGGGGCTACACCTTC. This translates into CASSYSGGAWGYTF.

CDR3 sequence reads: CASSQDKGQGLMEQFF. Here the CDR3 DNA reads TGCGCCAGCAGCCAAGATAAGGGACAGGGTTTGATGGAGCAGTTCTTC. The chain recombines TRBV4-1 with TRBJ2-1, with 9 nucleotides matching TRBD1. Per germline, CDR1 MGHRA and CDR2 YSYEKL. V shed 0 bases and J 10 bases; nucleotides not matched to a gene: 10. The CDR3 runs to 16 residues.